The 4 T cell receptor beta chains below all came from one sample that was sequenced in a study of blood T cell repertoires in COVID-19. Measured with immunoSEQ multiplex PCR; TCRdb has only the in-frame clones, and not every one. The sample consists of fewer than 200,000 clones, more than 75% of them appearing once. Sequenced: peripheral blood. These receptors were obtained from a woman aged 50 to 60 with active or convalescent COVID-19.

The V call is TRBV7-9, the J call TRBJ1-2, with D hard to call. Trimming removed 4 bases at V and 3 bases at J, with 15 bases between. This CDR3 comprises 15 residues. Per germline, CDR1 SEHNR and CDR2 FQNEAQ (reference sequence). Here the CDR3 DNA reads TGTGCCAGCAGCTCCCCGGAGGTTGTGGACTATGGCTACACCTTC. Protein product: CASSSPEVVDYGYTF.

The chain couples TRBV19 to TRBJ1-1, with a tentative D call TRBD1 (6 bases). V was shortened by 4 bases and J by 0 bases, with 18 bases between the two germline ends. Germline CDR1 is LNHDA and CDR2 is SQIVND (reference sequence). The CDR3 consists of 17 residues. The DNA for the CDR3 is TGTGCCAGTAGTAAAGGGGGAGAGAACCTCATGAACACTGAAGCTTTCTTT. This sequence encodes CASSKGGENLMNTEAFF.

This chain uses TRBV6-5 with TRBJ1-6, with a weak D call TRBD1 (5 bases). Germline CDR1 MNHEY, CDR2 SVGAGI. The CDR3 is 12 residues long. V was shortened by 6 bases and J by 9 bases, with 9 bases between the two germline ends. CDR3 protein: CASRSQGSPLHF. The CDR3 bases are TGTGCCAGCAGGAGCCAGGGTTCACCCCTCCACTTT.

J is TRBJ1-2 and V is TRBV7-9; 7 nucleotides agree with TRBD1. Losses at the gene ends were 1 base for V and 3 bases for J; bases not matched to a gene: 5. The CDR3 covers 15 residues. Germline V lookup: CDR1 SEHNR, CDR2 FQNEAQ (reference sequence). The CDR3 sequence: CASSLVGQAHYGYTF. CDR3 DNA sequence: TGTGCCAGCAGCTTAGTCGGACAGGCCCACTATGGCTACACCTTC.